This T cell receptor beta chain was sequenced for a study of technical replicates of blood from several donors. Produced via immunoSEQ multiplex PCR; TCRdb's table is partial and in-frame only. The sample lists 100,000 or so clones, 96% seen once, with roughly 0.19% in the top ten. This sequence was found in a human donor in good health. Source material: T cells isolated from PBMCs.

CDR3 amino acids: CASSIVSLTDTQYF. The CDR3 nucleotides are TGTGCCAGTAGTATCGTGAGTCTCACAGATACGCAGTATTTT. This rearrangement joins TRBV19 to TRBJ2-3, with D uncertain. The CDR3 is 14 residues long. V lost 3 bases and J 2 bases, leaving 9 bases between the germline ends. Per the germline V gene, CDR1 is LNHDA and CDR2 is SQIVND (reference sequence).